The present T cell receptor (beta chain) was sequenced within a study of identical twins. Points from the study as a whole: Invariant MAIT and iNKT cells could partly confound zero-insertion analyses. Alpha sequences that were out-of-frame and twin-shared showed an excess of low generation probability.

This CDR3 contains 15 residues. With 1 base removed from V and 2 bases from J, the gap between germline ends came to 9 bases. Template switching added a universal primer binding site, and final cDNA carried unique molecular identifiers. TCRdb independently ran MiXCR on the 5' RACE reads; one entry per CDR3 protein. The table lists 450,000 or so distinct CDR3 sequences, 14% of them singletons. This clonotype was detected a few times. Its matching antigen is unknown. The sample also formed part of further work on yellow fever vaccine responses in identical twins.

The clonotype comes from a woman between 18 and 29 years old in good health. The chain combines TRBV12-3 or TRBV12-4 with TRBJ2-4; D not resolved. Sequences were obtained from CD4+ T cells sorted from blood. CDR3 coding DNA: TGTGCCAGCAGTTTAGGGAGACTGACCAAAAACATTCAGTACTTC. Translating gives CASSLGRLTKNIQYF.